These 3 T cell receptor beta chains came from one sample sequenced in a study of tissue T cells after allogeneic stem cell transplantation. This table comes from immunoSEQ multiplex PCR, and its TCRdb copy is limited to in-frame clones, with some not included. The sample contains several thousand clones, less than 55% of which appear only once. Time point indicated: mouse harvest day 7 after allogeneic transplant. Tail vein injection delivered 10^7 T-cell-depleted bone marrow cells and 10^6 splenic CD5+ T cells. The sequencing sample was made of gut tissue. The source is a female BALB/c mouse given C57BL/6 T cells with graft-versus-host disease after an allogeneic hematopoietic cell transplant.

With respect to this clone: The genes are named according to mouse. The read ends 1 residue early relative to the CDR3; the germline J gene fills the gap. The V gene is TRBV23, the J gene TRBJ1-1. This CDR3 is built from 15 residues. Germline assignment: CDR1 KGHTA and CDR2 FQNQQP. The CDR3 here is CSSSQSGGFGTEVFF. The CDR3 bases that were read are TGCTCCAGCAGTCAATCTGGGGGGTTTGGGACAGAAGTCTTC.

Turning to this clone: Genes and germline come from the mouse. Read data end 1 residue before the CDR3 end; the end is taken from the germline J gene. The chain links TRBV26 to TRBJ2-5, with 7 nucleotides matching TRBD1. This CDR3 spans 15 amino acids. CDR1 and CDR2 (germline): KGHPV, FQNQEV (reference sequence). V gave up 6 bases and J gave up 3 bases; unmatched junction bases: 9. The CDR3 bases that were read are TGTGCCAGCAGCCGCTGGACAGGAGGACAAGACACCCAGTAC. This translates into CASSRWTGGQDTQY. The whole CDR3 sequence is CASSRWTGGQDTQYF.

Comments on this clone: Germline and genes here are mouse. The CDR3 end is not reached by the read, which stops 1 residue before it; the germline J gene fills it in. V and J are TRBV3 and TRBJ1-4; D not certain. This CDR3 contains 13 residues. CDR1 SNHLY and CDR2 FYNGKV come from the germline V gene (reference sequence). The V end lost 5 bases, the J end lost 4 bases, and 8 bases lay between the germline ends. The DNA read from the CDR3 is TGTGCCAGCAGCGCCCGGGGCAACGAAAGATTATTT. This sequence encodes CASSARGNERLF. The whole CDR3 is CASSARGNERLFF.